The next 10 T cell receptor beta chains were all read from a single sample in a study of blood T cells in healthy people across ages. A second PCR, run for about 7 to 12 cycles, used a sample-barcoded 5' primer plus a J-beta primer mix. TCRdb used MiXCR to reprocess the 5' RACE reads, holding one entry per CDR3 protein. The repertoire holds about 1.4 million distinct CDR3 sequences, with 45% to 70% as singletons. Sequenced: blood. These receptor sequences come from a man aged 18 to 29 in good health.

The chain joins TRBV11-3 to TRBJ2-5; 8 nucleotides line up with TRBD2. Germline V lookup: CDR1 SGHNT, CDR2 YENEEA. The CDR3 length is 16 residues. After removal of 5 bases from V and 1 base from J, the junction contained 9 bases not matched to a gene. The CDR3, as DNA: TGTGCCAGCAGCGCGCAGGCTAGCGGGCTCCAAGAGACCCAGTACTTC. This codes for CASSAQASGLQETQYF.

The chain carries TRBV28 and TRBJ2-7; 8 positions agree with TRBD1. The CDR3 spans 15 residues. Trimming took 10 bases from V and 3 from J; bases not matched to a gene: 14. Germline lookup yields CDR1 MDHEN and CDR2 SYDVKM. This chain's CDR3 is CATLRTGFGDYEQYF. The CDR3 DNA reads TGTGCCACCCTCCGGACAGGGTTCGGGGACTACGAGCAGTACTTC.

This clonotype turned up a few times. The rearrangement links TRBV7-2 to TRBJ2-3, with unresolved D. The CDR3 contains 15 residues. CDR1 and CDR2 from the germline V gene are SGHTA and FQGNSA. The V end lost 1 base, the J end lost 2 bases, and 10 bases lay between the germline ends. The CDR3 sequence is CASSLGFGNTDTQYF. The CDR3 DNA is TGTGCCAGCAGCTTAGGGTTTGGGAACACAGATACGCAGTATTTT. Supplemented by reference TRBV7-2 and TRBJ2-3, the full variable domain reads GAGVSQSPSNKVTEKGKDVELRCDPISGHTALYWYRQSLGQGLEFLIYFQGNSAPDKSGLPSDRFSAERTGGSVSTLTIQRTQQEDSAVYLCASSLGFGNTDTQYFGPGTRLTVL.

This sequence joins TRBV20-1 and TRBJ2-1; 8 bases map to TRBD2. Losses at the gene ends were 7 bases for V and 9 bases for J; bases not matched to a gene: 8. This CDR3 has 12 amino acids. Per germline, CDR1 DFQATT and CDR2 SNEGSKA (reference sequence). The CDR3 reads CSGKSGSIEQFF. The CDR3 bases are TGCAGTGGTAAAAGCGGGAGCATTGAGCAGTTCTTC.

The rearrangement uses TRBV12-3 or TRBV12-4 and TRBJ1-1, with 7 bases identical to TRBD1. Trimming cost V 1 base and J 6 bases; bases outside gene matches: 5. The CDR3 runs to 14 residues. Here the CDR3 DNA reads TGTGCCAGCAGTTTAGAATCCAGGGGGGCTGAAGCTTTCTTT. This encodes CASSLESRGAEAFF.

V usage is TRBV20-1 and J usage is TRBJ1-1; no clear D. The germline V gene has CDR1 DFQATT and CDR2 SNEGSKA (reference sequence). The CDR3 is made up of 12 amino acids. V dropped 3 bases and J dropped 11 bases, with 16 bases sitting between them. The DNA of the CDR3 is TGCAGTGCTAGTCAATACGAACCGAGGGCTTTCTTT. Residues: CSASQYEPRAFF.

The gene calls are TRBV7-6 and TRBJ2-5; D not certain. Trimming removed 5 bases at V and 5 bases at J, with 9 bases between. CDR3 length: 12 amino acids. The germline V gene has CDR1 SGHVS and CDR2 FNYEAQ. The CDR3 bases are TGTGCCAGCAGCGCACGGGCTGAGACCCAGTACTTC. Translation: CASSARAETQYF.

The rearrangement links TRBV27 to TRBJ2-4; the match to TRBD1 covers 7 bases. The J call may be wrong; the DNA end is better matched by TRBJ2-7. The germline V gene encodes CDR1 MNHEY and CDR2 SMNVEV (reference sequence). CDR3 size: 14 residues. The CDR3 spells CASSLSGQFYEQYF. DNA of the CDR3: TGTGCCAGCAGTTTATCGGGACAGTTCTACGAGCAGTACTTC.

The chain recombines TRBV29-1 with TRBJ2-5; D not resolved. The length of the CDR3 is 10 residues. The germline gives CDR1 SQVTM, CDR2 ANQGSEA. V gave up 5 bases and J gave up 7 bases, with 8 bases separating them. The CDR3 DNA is TGCAGCGTTCGTCCAGGGACCCAGTACTTC. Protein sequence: CSVRPGTQYF.

This CDR3 is CASSADRGAVSYEQYF. CDR3 nucleotides: TGCGCCAGCAGCGCGGACAGGGGCGCGGTCTCCTACGAGCAGTACTTC. V is TRBV10-1 and J is TRBJ2-7, with 9 bases that match TRBD1. CDR1 is WNHNN and CDR2 is SYGVQD in the germline V gene (reference sequence). This CDR3 region has 16 residues. V dropped 6 bases and J dropped 0; count of bases not matched to a gene: 9.